A single sample is the source of the 27 T cell receptor beta chains below, sequenced in a study of sequential checkpoint blockade in melanoma. The method was immunoSEQ multiplex PCR; TCRdb's version includes in-frame clones alone and lacks a portion of them. The table includes some 9,600 clones, around 80% detected once. Indicated treatment: randomized to nivolumab then ipilimumab (arm A) or the reverse (arm B). The source was CD8+ T cells sorted from blood (inferred from file names), collected from a patient given nivolumab and ipilimumab in sequence. These receptors came from a human donor with melanoma.

The chain recombines TRBV27 with TRBJ2-7; the D gene is possibly TRBD1 (6 bases). Deletions cut 5 bases from V and 6 bases from J, with 23 bases between. The CDR3 extends over 16 amino acids. The germline V gene encodes CDR1 MNHEY and CDR2 SMNVEV (reference sequence). The CDR3 DNA reads as TGTGCCAGCAGTCCTGTTAACTTCGGGGCAGGGGTCGAGCAGTACTTC. This sequence encodes CASSPVNFGAGVEQYF.

The rearrangement uses TRBV5-8 and TRBJ1-5; 10 bases agree with TRBD1. V was clipped by 4 bases and J by 4 bases; unmatched bases: 5. This CDR3 spans 15 amino acids. In germline, CDR1 is SGHTS, CDR2 YDEGEE. The CDR3 DNA sequence: TGTGCCAGCAGCCCCGGGACAGGGGTTAATCAGCCCCAGCATTTT. This codes for CASSPGTGVNQPQHF.

The chain has TRBV7-3 and TRBJ2-5; 7 nucleotides align to TRBD2. The CDR3 extends over 15 amino acids. Trimming at V came to 0 bases and at J to 7 bases, leaving 8 bases not matched to a gene. CDR1 and CDR2 (germline): SGHTA, FQGTGA. For the CDR3, the DNA is TGTGCCAGCAGCTTAACTGGGGGGGGAAAGGCGACCCAGTACTTC. Translated, it gives CASSLTGGGKATQYF.

As DNA, the CDR3 is TGTGCCAGCCACCCGGGAACGGACAGGGGGCGGGAAAACACTGAAGCTTTCTTT. This gives the protein CASHPGTDRGRENTEAFF. The V and J genes are TRBV2 and TRBJ1-1, with 11 bases fitting TRBD1. The germline V gene has CDR1 SNHLY and CDR2 FYNNEI. This CDR3 spans 18 amino acids. The trim removed 8 bases at V and 2 bases at J, leaving 16 bases unmatched.

This rearrangement joins TRBV27 to TRBJ1-2; D perhaps matches TRBD1 (6 bases). CDR1 is MNHEY and CDR2 is SMNVEV in the germline V gene (reference sequence). The ends were cut back, 8 bases at V and 9 bases at J, with 28 bases in the middle. The CDR3 runs to 16 residues. CDR3 residues: CASWNRAGGMEARYTF. The CDR3 DNA reads as TGTGCCAGCTGGAACAGGGCAGGAGGTATGGAGGCGCGCTACACCTTC.

Only a few counts were recorded for this clone. The chain recombines TRBV7-8 with TRBJ1-1; 9 bases line up with TRBD1. Germline assignment: CDR1 SGHVS and CDR2 FQNEAQ. V trimming: 2 bases; J trimming: 1 base; junction bases outside the gene matches: 5. The length of the CDR3 is 16 residues. CDR3 sequence reads: CASSLPGQGWNTEAFF. The CDR3 nucleotides are TGTGCCAGCAGCTTACCTGGACAGGGGTGGAACACTGAAGCTTTCTTT.

The chain recombines TRBV13 with TRBJ1-1, with D perhaps TRBD1 (5 bases). The CDR3 contains 14 residues. Germline CDR1 PRHDT, CDR2 FYEKMQ (reference sequence). V was pared by 1 base and J by 6 bases, with 12 bases between. Here the CDR3 reads CASSLAGGSAEAFF. CDR3 nucleotide sequence: TGTGCCAGCAGCTTAGCGGGGGGTTCGGCTGAAGCTTTCTTT. The variable domain in full, completed from reference TRBV13 and TRBJ1-1, reads AAGVIQSPRHLIKEKRETATLKCYPIPRHDTVYWYQQGPGQDPQFLISFYEKMQSDKGSIPDRFSAQQFSDYHSELNMSSLELGDSALYFCASSLAGGSAEAFFGQGTRLTVV.

The V call is TRBV5-4, the J call TRBJ1-2, with D tentatively TRBD1 (5 bases). The germline V gene encodes CDR1 SGHNT and CDR2 YYREEE (reference sequence). The germline V and J ends were trimmed by 4 bases and 0 bases, with 16 bases remaining between them. The CDR3 sequence is 16 residues long. This CDR3 is CASSDADRGANYGYTF. The DNA of the CDR3 is TGTGCCAGCAGCGACGCTGACAGAGGAGCTAACTATGGCTACACCTTC.

This clone was picked up a small number of times. This chain links TRBV9 with TRBJ2-7; possible D gene TRBD1, 6 bases. The CDR3 is 14 residues long. Trimming cost V 0 bases and J 4 bases, with 11 bases left between them. Germline V CDR1 and CDR2: SGDLS, YYNGEE. CDR3 sequence: CASSVGGTNYEQYF. CDR3 bases: TGTGCCAGCAGCGTAGGGGGGACAAATTACGAGCAGTACTTC.

In its sample, this clone was seen once. The rearrangement links TRBV5-6 to TRBJ1-2, with 7 bases matching TRBD1. Germline values: CDR1 SGHDT, CDR2 YYEEEE. Unmatched junction bases numbered 5, after V lost 2 bases and J lost 4 bases. This CDR3 is built from 14 residues. CDR3 sequence (DNA): TGTGCCAGCAGCTTCGGGACAGACAGCTATGGCTACACCTTC. The encoded protein is CASSFGTDSYGYTF.

This clone was recorded only once. The genes are TRBV27 and TRBJ2-7, with 9 bases that match TRBD1. V lost 2 bases, J lost 6 bases, and 5 bases stayed unmatched. The germline V gene encodes CDR1 MNHEY and CDR2 SMNVEV (reference sequence). This CDR3 contains 14 residues. The CDR3 DNA reads as TGTGCCAGCAGTTTAGACAGGGGGGGCTTCGAGCAGTACTTC. This translates into CASSLDRGGFEQYF.

The chain combines TRBV29-1 with TRBJ2-7; TRBD1 matches 9 bases. The trim removed 3 bases at V and 1 base at J, leaving 4 bases unmatched. This CDR3 comprises 14 residues. Looked up from germline, CDR1 is SQVTM and CDR2 is ANQGSEA. CDR3 DNA: TGCAGCGTTGAGGAGGACAGGGGTTCCTACGAGCAGTACTTC. The encoded protein is CSVEEDRGSYEQYF.

This chain connects TRBV11-2 to TRBJ2-7, with 8 bases matching TRBD2. Trimming cost V 2 bases and J 3 bases; bases outside gene matches: 6. The CDR3 has 15 amino acids. Per germline, CDR1 SGHAT and CDR2 FQNNGV. The CDR3 region is CASSLLGGGIYEQYF. The CDR3 nucleotides are TGTGCCAGCAGCTTACTAGGCGGGGGGATCTACGAGCAGTACTTC.

This clone was found a few times. The genes are TRBV4-3 and TRBJ2-7; 7 nucleotides agree with TRBD1. The CDR3 sequence is 16 residues long. V was pared by 1 base and J by 1 base, with 7 bases of the junction left unmatched. CDR1 is LGHNA, CDR2 YSLEER, per germline. The CDR3 loop is CASSQGPTGKSYEQYF. The CDR3 DNA reads TGCGCCAGCAGCCAAGGTCCGACAGGGAAATCCTACGAGCAGTACTTC.

V and J are TRBV23-1 and TRBJ1-3; possible D gene TRBD1, 5 bases. TRBV23-1 is flagged as an ORF with uncertain function. Trimming pared 6 bases from V and 5 bases from J, leaving 20 bases between. CDR3 size: 16 residues. The CDR3 reads CASRPVPGHRRNTIYF. The CDR3 nucleotides are TGCGCCAGCAGACCTGTACCCGGACACCGCCGAAACACCATATATTTT.

CDR3 loop: CASSPDRLREQYF. In DNA, the CDR3 is TGTGCCAGTAGTCCCGACAGGTTACGTGAGCAGTACTTC. The rearrangement uses TRBV19 and TRBJ2-7; tentative D call: TRBD1 (6 bases). Germline CDR1 is LNHDA and CDR2 is SQIVND (reference sequence). The V end lost 5 bases, the J end lost 7 bases, and 15 bases lay between the germline ends. This CDR3 is 13 amino acids long.

The chain uses TRBV19 and TRBJ2-7, with TRBD1 matching over 8 bases. The J segment lost 4 bases and the V segment lost 4 bases, leaving 9 bases of the junction unmatched. Germline V gives CDR1 LNHDA, CDR2 SQIVND (reference sequence). The CDR3 spans 15 residues. CDR3 in amino acids: CASSTTGTGTYEQYF. CDR3 DNA: TGTGCCAGTAGTACAACCGGGACAGGTACTTACGAGCAGTACTTC.

The V gene is TRBV28, the J gene TRBJ1-1, with D unresolved. The CDR3 spans 14 residues. CDR1 is MDHEN and CDR2 is SYDVKM in the germline V gene. Trimming cost V 6 bases and J 3 bases, with 14 bases left between them. CDR3 region: CASRPWRADTEAFF. The CDR3 DNA reads as TGTGCCAGCAGACCGTGGCGGGCCGACACTGAAGCTTTCTTT.

V is TRBV27 and J is TRBJ1-6; D is ambiguous. The CDR3 extends over 15 amino acids. V lost 1 base and J lost 4, with 8 bases in between. CDR1 is MNHEY, CDR2 SMNVEV, per germline (reference sequence). The CDR3 is CASSLLGLYNSPLHF. The CDR3 region has the DNA TGTGCCAGCAGTTTATTAGGACTATATAATTCACCCCTCCACTTT.

The CDR3 spells CASSSGGDRGGPEAFF. CDR3 nucleotide sequence: TGTGCCAGCAGCTCGGGTGGGGACAGGGGTGGCCCTGAAGCTTTCTTT. The chain couples TRBV7-6 to TRBJ1-1; TRBD1 aligns across 10 bases. This CDR3 is 16 amino acids long. The germline CDR1 and CDR2 sequences are SGHVS and FNYEAQ. With 4 bases clipped from V and 6 bases from J, the junction kept 11 bases outside the gene matches.

The chain uses TRBV6-1 and TRBJ1-5; possible D gene TRBD1, 5 bases. This CDR3 has 15 residues. The germline V gene encodes CDR1 MNHNS and CDR2 SASEGT. V dropped 4 bases and J dropped 1 base, with 11 bases sitting between them. DNA of the CDR3: TGTGCCAGCAGTGTCGTGGGGGGGAGCAATCAGCCCCAGCATTTT. It yields the protein CASSVVGGSNQPQHF.

V gene TRBV6-5 combines with J gene TRBJ2-7; TRBD1 is a possible D gene (7 bases). Trimming stripped 0 bases from V and 4 bases from J, with 13 bases between. Germline V gene data show CDR1 as MNHEY and CDR2 as SVGAGI. The CDR3 length is 15 residues. CDR3 in DNA: TGTGCCAGCAGTTACTCGGACAGGACTATTTACGAGCAGTACTTC. Amino acids: CASSYSDRTIYEQYF.

The rearrangement joins TRBV5-1 to TRBJ1-3; unclear D gene. V was shortened by 3 bases and J by 4 bases, with 11 bases between the two germline ends. Germline loops: CDR1 SGHRS, CDR2 YFSETQ. CDR3 length: 14 residues. The CDR3 DNA is TGCGCCAGCAGCTCGACATCTTTCGGAAACACCATATATTTT. It is translated as CASSSTSFGNTIYF.

This chain uses TRBV15 with TRBJ2-2, with 10 bases lining up with TRBD1. The V gene's germline CDR1 is LNHNV and CDR2 YYDKDF (reference sequence). J lost 6 bases, V lost 3 bases, and 7 bases had no gene match. The CDR3 runs 16 residues. Written as DNA, the CDR3 is TGTGCCACCAGCAGCCAAGACAGGGGGCAACCCGGGGAGCTGTTTTTT. This translates into CATSSQDRGQPGELFF.

This chain connects TRBV5-8 to TRBJ1-6; D is ambiguous. The length of the CDR3 is 14 residues. Germline loops: CDR1 SGHTS, CDR2 YDEGEE. Trimming took 2 bases from V and 13 from J, leaving 16 bases between them. CDR3: CASSLVVGSSPLHF. In nucleotides, the CDR3 is TGTGCCAGCAGCTTAGTGGTGGGCAGTTCTCCCCTCCACTTT.

The DNA of the CDR3 is TGTGCCATCAGTGATGAGGGGGCGGCAGTGGGTGGGTACTACGAGCAGTACTTC. Protein product: CAISDEGAAVGGYYEQYF. The rearrangement joins TRBV10-3 to TRBJ2-7, with 7 bases that match TRBD1. Germline-derived CDR1 and CDR2 are ENHRY and SYGVKD. CDR3 length: 18 residues. After removal of 3 bases from V and 3 bases from J, the junction contained 17 bases not matched to a gene.

The rearrangement links TRBV6-1 to TRBJ1-6; TRBD1 matches 11 bases. Germline V lookup: CDR1 MNHNS, CDR2 SASEGT. The CDR3 extends over 15 amino acids. V trimming: 4 bases; J trimming: 6 bases; junction bases outside the gene matches: 2. The CDR3 sequence: CASSGTGGFNSPLHF. CDR3 coding DNA: TGTGCCAGCAGTGGGACAGGGGGCTTTAATTCACCCCTCCACTTT.